This entry lists 15 T cell receptor beta chains sequenced from one sample in a study of T cells in localized non-small cell lung cancer. The repertoire was sequenced with immunoSEQ multiplex PCR; TCRdb's copy has only in-frame clones and lacks some. The sample contains 20,000 to 30,000 clones, roughly nine tenths of which appear only once. The sample consisted of peripheral blood, taken before any cancer treatment. These TCRs come from a woman between 35 and 70 years old with stage I lung adenocarcinoma.

The rearrangement joins TRBV11-1 to TRBJ1-1; D remains unclear. Germline values: CDR1 SGHAT, CDR2 FQDESV (reference sequence). Between the trimmed V and J ends, which lost 5 bases and 5 bases, there was a span of 12 bases. This CDR3 spans 13 amino acids. In DNA, the CDR3 is TGTGCCAGCAGCCATGGTGTGCGGACTGAAGCTTTCTTT. Protein sequence: CASSHGVRTEAFF.

The chain links TRBV7-2 to TRBJ2-1, with no clear D. The CDR3 sequence is 12 residues long. V shed 4 bases and J shed 3 bases, with 4 bases lying between them. Per germline, CDR1 SGHTA and CDR2 FQGNSA. CDR3 DNA sequence: TGTGCCAGCAGCTCTCGCTACAATGAGCAGTTCTTC. Protein product: CASSSRYNEQFF.

The V gene is TRBV7-2, the J gene TRBJ1-1; the D gene is possibly TRBD1 (5 bases). Germline CDR1 SGHTA, CDR2 FQGNSA. The germline V and J ends were trimmed by 3 bases and 3 bases, with 8 bases remaining between them. The CDR3 spans 13 residues. The CDR3: CASSLQGDTEAFF. In nucleotides, the CDR3 is TGTGCCAGCAGCTTGCAGGGTGACACTGAAGCTTTCTTT.

The V call is TRBV27, the J call TRBJ1-1, with D tentatively TRBD1 (5 bases). Trimming cost V 3 bases and J 1 base, with 9 bases left between them. This CDR3 has 14 residues. Per the germline V gene, CDR1 is MNHEY and CDR2 is SMNVEV (reference sequence). The CDR3 region is CASSFRQKNTEAFF. The CDR3 DNA is TGTGCCAGCAGTTTCAGACAGAAGAACACTGAAGCTTTCTTT.

This sequence joins TRBV10-3 and TRBJ1-5; 7 nucleotides agree with TRBD1. V shed 0 bases, J shed 3 bases, and the junction held 8 bases outside the gene matches. CDR3 length equals 17 residues. Looked up from germline, CDR1 is ENHRY and CDR2 is SYGVKD. The CDR3 is CAISESGGGLFNQPQHF. CDR3 bases: TGTGCCATCAGTGAGTCAGGAGGGGGCCTATTCAATCAGCCCCAGCATTTT.

This chain links TRBV2 with TRBJ2-5, with 14 bases aligning to TRBD2. The junction had 7 bases not matched to a gene; V was cut back by 5 bases and J by 5 bases. Germline V lookup: CDR1 SNHLY, CDR2 FYNNEI. This CDR3 has 16 residues. The CDR3 is CASSKGLAGGGETQYF. Written as DNA, the CDR3 is TGTGCCAGCAGTAAAGGACTAGCGGGGGGTGGGGAGACCCAGTACTTC.

In this sample, this clone turned up a few times. The chain carries TRBV19 and TRBJ2-6, with D unresolved. CDR3 length: 17 amino acids. Per the germline V gene, CDR1 is LNHDA and CDR2 is SQIVND (reference sequence). Trimming cost V 3 bases and J 1 base, with 13 bases left between them. The CDR3 DNA reads TGTGCCAGTAGTATCTTCCTTATAGGTTCTGGGGCCAACGTCCTGACTTTC. Its translation: CASSIFLIGSGANVLTF. Complete variable domain (other parts from reference TRBV19 and TRBJ2-6): DGGITQSPKYLFRKEGQNVTLSCEQNLNHDAMYWYRQDPGQGLRLIYYSQIVNDFQKGDIAEGYSVSREKKESFPLTVTSAQKNPTAFYLCASSIFLIGSGANVLTFGAGSRLTVL.

V and J are TRBV6-5 and TRBJ1-2; the match to TRBD1 covers 8 bases. With 6 bases clipped from V and 5 bases from J, the junction kept 8 bases outside the gene matches. Germline V gene sequence: CDR1 MNHEY, CDR2 SVGAGI. This CDR3 is 14 amino acids long. The CDR3 reads CASRGYGTGYGYTF. CDR3 nucleotide sequence: TGTGCCAGCAGGGGTTACGGGACAGGTTATGGCTACACCTTC.

The V and J genes are TRBV7-2 and TRBJ1-2; D possibly corresponds to TRBD1 (6 bases). Germline V gene lookup returns CDR1 SGHTA and CDR2 FQGNSA. Trimming took 5 bases from V and 4 from J, leaving 14 bases between them. The CDR3 runs 14 residues. The CDR3 nucleotides read TGTGCCAGCAGCCCTACGCTACAGGGCTATGGCTACACCTTC. Its protein product is CASSPTLQGYGYTF.

The rearrangement links TRBV4-2 to TRBJ2-5, with TRBD2 identical over 13 bases. After removal of 0 bases from V and 5 bases from J, the junction contained 3 bases not matched to a gene. Germline loops: CDR1 LGHNA, CDR2 YNFKEQ. This CDR3 spans 16 amino acids. DNA of the CDR3: TGTGCCAGCAGCCAAGATACTAGCGGGGGGGCCGAGACCCAGTACTTC. Amino acids: CASSQDTSGGAETQYF.

This clone occurred once. This chain connects TRBV19 to TRBJ2-5; TRBD2 is a possible D gene (5 bases). The germline V and J ends were trimmed by 0 bases and 3 bases, with 8 bases remaining between them. The CDR3 has 14 residues. CDR1 is LNHDA and CDR2 is SQIVND in the germline V gene (reference sequence). The CDR3, as DNA: TGTGCCAGTAGTATAGATTCCGGGAAAGAGACCCAGTACTTC. It translates to CASSIDSGKETQYF.

The V and J genes are TRBV5-1 and TRBJ2-2, with D tentatively TRBD2 (5 bases). Trimming removed 6 bases from V and 1 base from J, with 13 bases in between. This CDR3 has 15 amino acids. Germline loops: CDR1 SGHRS, CDR2 YFSETQ. CDR3 DNA sequence: TGCGCCAGCACCAGAACTAGTAGGAACACCGGGGAGCTGTTTTTT. This encodes CASTRTSRNTGELFF.

The chain links TRBV19 to TRBJ1-2; 9 bases fit TRBD1. This CDR3 comprises 14 residues. V shed 6 bases and J 2 bases; nucleotides not matched to a gene: 4. CDR1 and CDR2 from the germline V gene are LNHDA and SQIVND (reference sequence). This chain's CDR3 is CASRVDRGNYGYTF. The CDR3 DNA sequence: TGTGCCAGTAGAGTAGACAGGGGGAACTATGGCTACACCTTC.

The chain uses TRBV7-9 and TRBJ2-7, with 7 bases identical to TRBD1. J was trimmed by 5 bases and V by 1 base; bases with no gene match: 5. Germline CDR1 is SEHNR and CDR2 is FQNEAQ (reference sequence). The CDR3 totals 14 residues. The CDR3 reads CASSLDRGGDEQYF. In DNA form, the CDR3 reads TGTGCCAGCAGCTTAGACAGGGGCGGCGACGAGCAGTACTTC.

This clone was seen only once. This sequence joins TRBV28 and TRBJ2-1; D call uncertain. The length of the CDR3 is 11 residues. The V gene lost 8 bases and the J gene lost 4 bases, with 6 bases spanning the gap. From germline, CDR1 is MDHEN and CDR2 SYDVKM. The DNA of the CDR3 is TGTGCCAGCTCAGGTTACAATGAGCAGTTCTTC. It yields the protein CASSGYNEQFF.